What follows is one T cell receptor (beta chain) and its context. The data were obtained in a study of CD8 T cells in Susac syndrome. Study overall: Intravenous immunoglobulin alone or corticosteroids were being given to patients with Susac syndrome at blood draw, unless they were therapy-naive.

Reverse transcription used about 0.45 to 1 ug RNA and random hexamers. Each CDR3 protein is one row after TCRdb ran MiXCR on the immunoSEQ multiplex PCR reads. The sample includes about 120,000 distinct CDR3 sequences, 90% to 95% seen only once; the top ten take around 0.27%. Material: CD8+ T cells from PBMCs. The sequence was collected from a human donor with Susac syndrome.

This CDR3 reads CSATSGGLLLGRRDRRNYEQYF. In DNA, the CDR3 is TGCAGTGCTACCTCCGGGGGTTTGTTATTGGGACGCCGGGACAGGAGAAATTACGAGCAGTACTTC. The V gene is TRBV20-1, the J gene TRBJ2-7; 8 bases are shared with TRBD1. J lost 4 bases, V lost 4 bases, and 33 bases had no gene match. Germline V gene sequence: CDR1 DFQATT, CDR2 SNEGSKA (reference sequence). The CDR3 runs 22 residues.